Shown below are 30 T cell receptor beta chains from a single sample sequenced in a study of CXCR3-negative and CXCR3-positive naive CD8 T cells. Their target antigens are unknown. Libraries were UMI-labeled 5' RACE TRB cDNA. TCRdb re-called the 5' RACE reads; every CDR3 protein appears as one record, without DNA. The listing records 84,000 or so distinct CDR3 sequences. Study-wide points: More hydrophobic TRB CDR3s were found in CXCR3-positive naive cells than in CXCR3-negative naive cells.

Material: naive CXCR3+ CD8+ T cells from blood. The sample's subset: CD45RO-CCR7+CD27+CD95- naive CD8+ T cells expressing CXCR3 (TNR3+). These receptors all stem from a human donor in good health. Some clones in this sample may be carry-over from other donors' samples.

The rearrangement links TRBV18 to TRBJ2-5; checking the TCRdb D call of TRBD2 is not possible without DNA. Germline CDR1 KGHSH, CDR2 LQKENI. This CDR3 is 15 amino acids long. The CDR3 here is CASSPPGPTLETQYF. Supplemented by reference TRBV18 and TRBJ2-5, the full variable domain reads NAGVMQNPRHLVRRRGQEARLRCSPMKGHSHVYWYRQLPEEGLKFMVYLQKENIIDESGMPKERFSAEFPKEGPSILRIQQVVRGDSAAYFCASSPPGPTLETQYFGPGTRLLVL.

The rearrangement joins TRBV7-2 to TRBJ1-4. This CDR3 has 15 residues. Germline CDR1 is SGHTA and CDR2 is FQGNSA. CDR3 sequence: CASSLTGSRNEKLFF.

The rearrangement joins TRBV5-1 to TRBJ1-1. Germline values: CDR1 SGHRS, CDR2 YFSETQ. The CDR3 has 18 residues. The chain's CDR3 is CASSLAIRGRDDDTEAFF.

V gene TRBV29-1 combines with J gene TRBJ1-1; no DNA is available, so the TRBD1 call from TCRdb remains unchecked. This CDR3 region has 14 residues. The germline V gene has CDR1 SQVTM and CDR2 ANQGSEA. The CDR3 is CSVMWTGQNTEAFF.

The chain employs TRBV29-1 and TRBJ1-5; the TRBD1 assignment by TCRdb is unverifiable without DNA. The length of the CDR3 is 13 residues. The germline gives CDR1 SQVTM, CDR2 ANQGSEA. CDR3 residues: CSVGTGVSQPQHF.

V and J are TRBV24-1 and TRBJ2-3; TCRdb's D call, TRBD1, is unchecked because there is no DNA. The CDR3 runs to 16 residues. The germline V gene has CDR1 KGHDR and CDR2 SFDVKD. This CDR3 is CATSDPGQGATDTQYF.

The genes are TRBV5-1 and TRBJ1-4; checking the TCRdb D call of TRBD1 is not possible without DNA. Germline CDR1 reads SGHRS; CDR2 reads YFSETQ. The CDR3 sequence is 16 residues long. The CDR3 sequence is CASSSGQGATNEKLFF.

This rearrangement joins TRBV6-4 to TRBJ1-5. In germline, CDR1 is MRHNA, CDR2 SNTAGT. There are 15 residues in the CDR3. CDR3 sequence reads: CASSPRGGGNQPQHF.

The chain's CDR3 is CSVLRDRGEQYF. J is TRBJ2-7 and V is TRBV29-1; TCRdb selects TRBD1, and the lack of DNA leaves this call unchecked. The germline gives CDR1 SQVTM, CDR2 ANQGSEA. The CDR3 spans 12 residues.

This chain uses TRBV18 with TRBJ1-2; TCRdb proposes TRBD1, but this gene call is untestable without DNA. Germline V CDR1 and CDR2: KGHSH, LQKENI. The CDR3 totals 15 residues. The CDR3 here is CASSIRTESIYGYTF.

The chain uses TRBV15 and TRBJ2-2. Per germline, CDR1 LNHNV and CDR2 YYDKDF (reference sequence). This CDR3 contains 13 residues. The CDR3: CATSRDSFGELFF.

This rearrangement joins TRBV4-1 to TRBJ2-7. CDR3 length: 13 residues. Germline V CDR1 and CDR2: MGHRA, YSYEKL. The CDR3 reads CASSQETSYEQYF.

V and J are TRBV3-1 and TRBJ1-6; with no DNA, the TCRdb D assignment of TRBD1 cannot be verified. Germline CDR1 is LGHDT and CDR2 is YNNKEL (reference sequence). This CDR3 spans 17 amino acids. The CDR3: CASSQGGGQPYNSPLHF.

The rearrangement links TRBV5-1 to TRBJ2-1; TCRdb reports TRBD2, a call that lacks DNA to check it against. Germline V gene sequence: CDR1 SGHRS, CDR2 YFSETQ. The CDR3 runs 14 residues. The CDR3: CASRIGGSGVEQFF. Full variable domain (remainder filled in from reference TRBV5-1 and TRBJ2-1): KAGVTQTPRYLIKTRGQQVTLSCSPISGHRSVSWYQQTPGQGLQFLFEYFSETQRNKGNFPGRFSGRQFSNSRSEMNVSTLELGDSALYLCASRIGGSGVEQFFGPGTRLTVL.

The chain employs TRBV29-1 and TRBJ2-3; TCRdb calls TRBD1, which cannot be checked without DNA. This CDR3 has 12 residues. Germline CDR1 reads SQVTM; CDR2 reads ANQGSEA. The CDR3 reads CSVRESTDTQYF.

V gene TRBV11-2 combines with J gene TRBJ2-7; TCRdb lists TRBD2, though no DNA is available to test this call. CDR3 size: 15 residues. Germline CDR1 reads SGHAT; CDR2 reads FQNNGV. CDR3 region: CASSSKPGLRYEQYF.

The chain carries TRBV13 and TRBJ2-1; TCRdb's D call, TRBD2, is unchecked because there is no DNA. Germline CDR1 PRHDT, CDR2 FYEKMQ (reference sequence). The CDR3 has 20 amino acids. CDR3: CASSSISKGLAGGIYNEQFF.

This chain connects TRBV18 to TRBJ1-5; TCRdb outputs TRBD1, but without DNA this stays unchecked. CDR1 KGHSH and CDR2 LQKENI come from the germline V gene. The CDR3 is 13 residues long. The CDR3 region is CASSTGANQPQHF. The variable domain in full, completed from reference TRBV18 and TRBJ1-5, reads NAGVMQNPRHLVRRRGQEARLRCSPMKGHSHVYWYRQLPEEGLKFMVYLQKENIIDESGMPKERFSAEFPKEGPSILRIQQVVRGDSAAYFCASSTGANQPQHFGDGTRLSIL.

The chain joins TRBV28 to TRBJ1-2; TCRdb designates TRBD1, a call that cannot be tested without DNA. The CDR3 spans 13 residues. Germline CDR1 and CDR2: MDHEN and SYDVKM. The CDR3 region is CATLTRVNYGYTF.

The rearrangement links TRBV5-1 to TRBJ2-7. Germline loops: CDR1 SGHRS, CDR2 YFSETQ. The CDR3 runs 15 residues. The CDR3: CASSLEYRGFYEQYF.

The chain joins TRBV12-3 or TRBV12-4 to TRBJ2-3; TCRdb picks TRBD1, but there is no DNA to check that call. The CDR3 has 15 residues. The CDR3 loop is CASSLSGTSSDTQYF.

The chain is built from TRBV20-1 and TRBJ2-3; the D gene TCRdb calls, TRBD2, cannot be checked with no DNA. Germline assignment: CDR1 DFQATT and CDR2 SNEGSKA (reference sequence). The CDR3 is made up of 18 amino acids. The CDR3 reads CSSSGTSGSLGGTDTQYF.

The rearrangement links TRBV27 to TRBJ2-7; there is no DNA to check the TCRdb D call of TRBD1. Germline assignment: CDR1 MNHEY and CDR2 SMNVEV (reference sequence). The CDR3 is 13 residues long. CDR3 residues: CASPRTGLYEQYF.

V is TRBV7-2 and J is TRBJ2-1. The CDR3 extends over 14 amino acids. Germline CDR1 SGHTA, CDR2 FQGNSA. CDR3 amino acids: CASSSSANSVEQFF.

The V call is TRBV24-1, the J call TRBJ2-1. Germline CDR1 reads KGHDR; CDR2 reads SFDVKD. The CDR3 covers 12 residues. CDR3 amino acids: CATSDDYNEQFF.

The chain couples TRBV20-1 to TRBJ2-7; TCRdb reports TRBD1, a call that lacks DNA to check it against. Germline CDR1 is DFQATT and CDR2 is SNEGSKA (reference sequence). The CDR3 is 14 residues long. The CDR3 sequence: CSARPGQGIYEQYF.

This chain uses TRBV7-8 with TRBJ2-5; the TCRdb D gene call, TRBD2, has no DNA to confirm it. The V gene's germline CDR1 is SGHVS and CDR2 FQNEAQ. The CDR3 is 14 residues long. CDR3 protein: CASSVLAGGETQYF.

The chain has TRBV28 and TRBJ1-5; with no DNA, the TCRdb D assignment of TRBD1 cannot be verified. The CDR3 sequence is 16 residues long. Germline V gene sequence: CDR1 MDHEN, CDR2 SYDVKM. The CDR3 sequence: CASTAQGARGNQPQHF.

This rearrangement joins TRBV15 to TRBJ2-4; as DNA is missing, the TRBD2 call by TCRdb cannot be tested. The germline V gene encodes CDR1 LNHNV and CDR2 YYDKDF (reference sequence). The CDR3 runs to 17 residues. CDR3 sequence: CATSRLSVGGFGDIQYF.

V usage is TRBV7-2 and J usage is TRBJ2-7; TCRdb reports TRBD2, a call that lacks DNA to check it against. The CDR3 contains 13 residues. Germline values: CDR1 SGHTA, CDR2 FQGNSA. CDR3 amino acids: CASSPVAGYEQYF.